A selection of T cell receptor beta chains follows, all from one sample in a study of tumor-infiltrating lymphocytes in primary liver carcinoma. MiXCR, applied by TCRdb to the multiplex PCR reads, yields one record per CDR3 protein. Of 45,000 to 55,000 distinct CDR3 sequences detected, about 80% appear once; the ten largest clones hold under 30%. Sequenced input: liver tumor tissue from sampling region 2. These receptors all stem from a man aged 35-49 years with primary liver carcinoma and hepatitis B virus infection. Each CDR3 is given with its conserved first and last residue. The D gene is left open where the match is weak. Not all rows give a size; the values are once, few, many and, for expanded clones, a class.

>TRBJ2-1|TRBD2|TRBV11-2|NA
TGTGCCAGCAGCTACACCGGGACTAGCTGTAGCAATGAGCAGTTCTTC
CASSYTGTSCSNEQFF
>TRBJ2-3|NA|TRBV30|NA
TGTGCCTGGAGTTCCCAACTGGGCAGCAGGTTGCCCGTTTCCCCAGATACGCAGTATTTT
CAWSSQLGSRLPVSPDTQYF
>TRBJ1-5|NA|TRBV6-6|NA
TGTGCCAGCAGTTACCGAGTGGAGTATAACAATCATCCCCAGCATTTT
CASSYRVEYNNHPQHF
>TRBJ2-5|NA|TRBV20-1|NA
TGCAGTGCTAGTTTCCGGGCGGTTGACCAGTACTTC
CSASFRAVDQYF
>TRBJ2-5|NA|TRBV7-3|NA
TGTACCAGCAGCCCGAGTGGAGAGACCCAGTACTTC
CTSSPSGETQYF
>TRBJ2-1|TRBD1|TRBV7-2|few
TGTGCCAGCAGCAAGGACAGGGTAGACAATGAGCAGTTCTTC
CASSKDRVDNEQFF
>TRBJ2-1|NA|TRBV14|NA
TGTGCCAGCAGCCAGAGAGGCCCGGGCTCCTACAATGAGCAGTCCTTC
CASSQRGPGSYNEQSF
>TRBJ1-1|NA|TRBV20-1|NA
TGCAGTTGCAATCCGGGGCGGACGGTCGATACGGCTTTCTTT
CSCNPGRTVDTAFF
>TRBJ1-5|NA|TRBV4-1|NA
TGCGTCAGCAGCCAAGATCGGGTGATACAGTCCCAGCATTTT
CVSSQDRVIQSQHF
>TRBJ2-2|TRBD1|TRBV11-2|NA
TGTGCTAACAGCTTCCCGACAGGGATGGTCTCCGGGGTGCTGTTTTTT
CANSFPTGMVSGVLFF
>TRBJ2-7|NA|TRBV12-3/TRBV12-4|once
TGTGCCGGCAGCCTGCGGGAATACTACGAGCAGTACTTC
CAGSLREYYEQYF
>TRBJ2-3|NA|TRBV30|NA
TGTGCCTGGAGTCCCCAACAGGGTAGCGGCTTGCCCGTTTCCCCAGATACGCAGTATTTT
CAWSPQQGSGLPVSPDTQYF
>TRBJ2-7|NA|TRBV5-4|NA
TGTGTCAGCAGCACACGACTAACCTACAAGCAGTACTTC
CVSSTRLTYKQYF
>TRBJ2-3|NA|TRBV6-2/TRBV6-3|many
TGTGCCAGCAGGAAACAGCAACCTAGCACAGATACGCAGTATTTT
CASRKQQPSTDTQYF
>TRBJ2-1|TRBD2|TRBV12-3/TRBV12-4|many
TGTGCCAGCATGACTAGCGGGATAATGGGTGAGCAGTTCTTC
CASMTSGIMGEQFF
>TRBJ2-1|NA|TRBV20-1|few
TGCAGTGCTAGAGACTCCACCTCCAATGAGCAGTTCTTC
CSARDSTSNEQFF
>TRBJ2-7|NA|TRBV29-1|NA
TGCCGCGTTGACCAAAATACCGATGAGCAGTGCTTC
CRVDQNTDEQCF
>TRBJ2-2|TRBD2|TRBV6-5|many
TGTGCCAGCAGAACAATAGCGGGACCCGGGGAGCTGTTTTTT
CASRTIAGPGELFF
>TRBJ2-3|TRBD2|TRBV11-1|NA
TGCGCCAGCGGTCTCGGGACTAGCACACAAACAGATACGCAGTATTTT
CASGLGTSTQTDTQYF
>TRBJ1-6|TRBD1|TRBV6-5|many
TGTGCCAGCAGTTACTCGGGGCTACAGGGGGCGAGAAATTCACCCCTCCACTTT
CASSYSGLQGARNSPLHF
>TRBJ2-4|NA|TRBV12-3/TRBV12-4|NA
TGTGTCAGCGGTCCATCTGAGAACGGCATTCAGTACTTC
CVSGPSENGIQYF
>TRBJ1-2|NA|TRBV11-2|NA
TGTGCCAGCAGTACTCTGGGAGGGTTGCGCAGCTACACCTTC
CASSTLGGLRSYTF
>TRBJ1-5|TRBD1|TRBV4-2|NA
TGTGCCAGCAGCACCCGGACAGGAGACCTCAATCAGCCCCATTATTTT
CASSTRTGDLNQPHYF
>TRBJ2-2|TRBD1|TRBV6-5|many
TGTGCCAGCAGTTACTCGACAGGGTTTCCTACCGGGGAGCTGTTTTTT
CASSYSTGFPTGELFF
>TRBJ2-7|NA|TRBV7-8|once
TGTTCCAGCAGGGGGGATACGTCCTACGAGCAGTACTTC
CSSRGDTSYEQYF
>TRBJ2-7|TRBD1|TRBV11-1|NA
TGTGCCTGCAGCGACGGGACAGTCTACGAGCAGTACTTC
CACSDGTVYEQYF
>TRBJ1-6|TRBD1|TRBV12-3/TRBV12-4|NA
TGTGCCGGCGTTTCCACGACAGGGCGTAATCCACCCCTCCACTTT
CAGVSTTGRNPPLHF
>TRBJ1-3|NA|TRBV6-5|NA
TGTGCCAGCAGGGACGACCGCTACTCTGGGATCACCATATATTTT
CASRDDRYSGITIYF
>TRBJ1-5|NA|TRBV6-2/TRBV6-3|NA
TGTGCCAGCAGTTATCGAGGGGGGTCCAATCAGCCCCAGCATTTT
CASSYRGGSNQPQHF
>TRBJ2-7|NA|TRBV11-2|NA
TGTGTCAGCAGCCTAGGAGCCGGGGCAGGTTACGAGCAGTACTTC
CVSSLGAGAGYEQYF
>TRBJ2-5|NA|TRBV6-1|once
TGTGCCAGCAATGAAGAATGTAACGTCCAAGAGACCCAGTACTTC
CASNEECNVQETQYF
>TRBJ1-1|NA|TRBV13|NA
TGTGCCAGCAGCTTAACGCGGAACACTGAAGCCTTCTTT
CASSLTRNTEAFF
>TRBJ2-5|NA|TRBV10-2|NA
TGCACCAGTTTCGGGGGACCCCGGACCCGGTACTTC
CTSFGGPRTRYF
>TRBJ1-5|NA|TRBV28|many
TGTGCCAGCAGGGGCATGGGGACAAACGATCAGCCCCAGCATTTT
CASRGMGTNDQPQHF
>TRBJ1-5|NA|TRBV5-8|many
TGTGCCAGCAGCGTCGGGACAATATATTTACGGCCCCAGCATTTT
CASSVGTIYLRPQHF
>TRBJ2-3|NA|TRBV4-2|many
TGTGCCAGCAGCCAAGATACGGGAAGCACAGATACGCAGTATTTT
CASSQDTGSTDTQYF
>TRBJ2-7|NA|TRBV4-1|NA
TGCGCCAGCACCCGGGGGCTACATCTGGGCGAGCAGTACTTC
CASTRGLHLGEQYF
>TRBJ2-1|NA|TRBV6-5|NA
TGTGCCAGCAGTTACTCGGCGGGGATGGTTTGGGATGAGCAGTTCTTC
CASSYSAGMVWDEQFF
>TRBJ2-1|NA|TRBV24-1|NA
TGTGCCACCAGTGATTTGGGACAATTTGGGAATAAGCAGTCCTTC
CATSDLGQFGNKQSF
>TRBJ2-1|NA|TRBV4-2|once
TGTGCCAGCAGTCAAGGTATTGCGATGAGTGAGCAGTTCTTC
CASSQGIAMSEQFF
>TRBJ2-7|TRBD2|TRBV2|few
TGTGCCAGCAGTGAAGCAGAAGGGCGGGAGGGATTC
CASSEAEGREGF
>TRBJ2-2|NA|TRBV7-9|NA
TGTGCCAGCAGCTTGGGCGGGGCTACTACCGTGGAGCTGTTTTTT
CASSLGGATTVELFF
>TRBJ2-3|TRBD2|TRBV9|NA
TGTGCCGGCAGCGTAGCGTCGGGAGGGCAGGGAGATACGCAGTATTTT
CAGSVASGGQGDTQYF
>TRBJ1-1|NA|TRBV29-1|NA
TGCTGCATTGCATTAGCGGGGATGGGAACTGAAGCTTTCTTT
CCIALAGMGTEAFF
>TRBJ2-7|NA|TRBV11-2|NA
TGTGTCAGCAGCTTAGCAGGGACGACCTATGAGCAGTATTTC
CVSSLAGTTYEQYF
>TRBJ2-7|TRBD2|TRBV4-1|NA
TGCGCAAGCAGCCCACTGGGTCTAGCGGTCTACGAGCAGTACTTC
CASSPLGLAVYEQYF
>TRBJ2-1|NA|TRBV6-2/TRBV6-3|NA
TGTGTCAGCAGTTACTCGAAGGGTCCAGGTGGACGGCTCTTC
CVSSYSKGPGGRLF